Listed below are T cell receptor beta chains from one sample, sequenced in a study of cytomegalovirus exposure and HLA in healthy donors. The data were produced by immunoSEQ multiplex PCR, yet TCRdb's version contains in-frame clones alone and is incomplete. The sample contains about 130,000 clones, about 66% of which appear only once. Material: PBMCs. Receptors originate from a human donor in good health. Both conserved end residues are part of each CDR3. The D gene is left open where the match is weak. Clone size is not always given. Where it is, it says once, few, many or a class for expanded clones.

CDR3: CASSMARTSGSHEQFF
DNA: TGTGCCAGTAGTATGGCCCGGACTAGCGGGAGCCATGAGCAGTTCTTC
size: -
V: TRBV19
D: TRBD2
J: TRBJ2-1

CDR3: CASSPRTGQETQYF
DNA: TGTGCCAGCAGCCCTAGGACAGGACAAGAGACCCAGTACTTC
size: few
V: TRBV11-3
D: TRBD1
J: TRBJ2-5

CDR3: CASSEQAGGPETQYF
DNA: TGTGCCAGCAGTGAACAAGCGGGAGGGCCAGAGACCCAGTACTTC
size: few
V: TRBV6-1
D: TRBD2
J: TRBJ2-5

CDR3: CASSIQVLNSNQPQHF
DNA: TGTGCCAGTAGTATACAGGTGCTGAATAGCAATCAGCCCCAGCATTTT
size: -
V: TRBV19
D: -
J: TRBJ1-5

CDR3: CASSIAKGAAGETQYF
DNA: TGTGCCAGTAGTATAGCTAAGGGGGCCGCAGGGGAGACCCAGTACTTC
size: -
V: TRBV19
D: TRBD1
J: TRBJ2-5

CDR3: CASSFQGRFEETQYF
DNA: TGTGCCAGCAGTTTTCAGGGGCGGTTTGAAGAGACCCAGTACTTC
size: -
V: TRBV2
D: -
J: TRBJ2-5

CDR3: CASSPPGVPEQYF
DNA: TGTGCCAGCAGCCCCCCGGGGGTTCCCGAGCAGTACTTC
size: -
V: TRBV5-4
D: -
J: TRBJ2-7

CDR3: CAGGGGRTGELFF
DNA: TGTGCCGGAGGGGGGGGCCGCACCGGGGAGCTGTTTTTT
size: -
V: TRBV2
D: -
J: TRBJ2-2

CDR3: CASTVSGGIETQYF
DNA: TGTGCCAGCACCGTAAGCGGCGGGATCGAGACCCAGTACTTC
size: -
V: TRBV5-6
D: -
J: TRBJ2-5

CDR3: CASSQAEGRGAYEQYF
DNA: TGCGCCAGCAGCCAAGCGGAGGGGAGGGGGGCCTACGAGCAGTACTTC
size: -
V: TRBV4-1
D: -
J: TRBJ2-7

CDR3: CASNRAYGEKLFF
DNA: TGTGCCTCCAACAGGGCCTATGGGGAAAAACTGTTTTTT
size: -
V: TRBV6-5
D: -
J: TRBJ1-4

CDR3: CASGADRGRNQPQHF
DNA: TGTGCCAGCGGGGCGGACAGGGGTAGAAATCAGCCCCAGCATTTT
size: -
V: TRBV2
D: TRBD1
J: TRBJ1-5

CDR3: CASSLFSGRDNEQFF
DNA: TGTGCCAGCAGCTTGTTTTCAGGGAGGGACAATGAGCAGTTCTTC
size: -
V: TRBV7-8
D: TRBD2
J: TRBJ2-1

CDR3: CASSRPGRGPVNEQFF
DNA: TGTGCCAGCAGTCGCCCCGGGAGGGGGCCGGTCAATGAGCAGTTCTTC
size: -
V: TRBV27
D: -
J: TRBJ2-1

CDR3: CASSLDTGLGQPQHF
DNA: TGTGCCAGCAGCTTAGATACAGGGCTAGGACAGCCCCAGCATTTT
size: once
V: TRBV11-2
D: -
J: TRBJ1-5

CDR3: CASSDITDTQYF
DNA: TGCGCCAGCAGTGACATCACAGATACGCAGTATTTT
size: -
V: TRBV10-2
D: -
J: TRBJ2-3

CDR3: CASSLTGGNTEAFF
DNA: TGCGCCAGCAGCTTGACAGGGGGTAACACTGAAGCTTTCTTT
size: once
V: TRBV5-1
D: TRBD1
J: TRBJ1-1

CDR3: CASTLRGLPTDTQYF
DNA: TGTGCCAGCACCCTCAGGGGGCTCCCCACAGATACGCAGTATTTT
size: -
V: TRBV28
D: TRBD1
J: TRBJ2-3

CDR3: CASTGGETQYF
DNA: TGTGCCAGCACGGGGGGGGAGACCCAGTACTTC
size: -
V: TRBV28
D: TRBD2
J: TRBJ2-5

CDR3: CATSRIPGQAYEQYF
DNA: TGTGCCACCAGCAGAATACCGGGACAAGCCTACGAGCAGTACTTC
size: -
V: TRBV15
D: -
J: TRBJ2-7

CDR3: CASSPIWGGASNEKLFF
DNA: TGTGCCAGCAGCCCGATATGGGGGGGGGCTTCTAATGAAAAACTGTTTTTT
size: -
V: TRBV7-9
D: -
J: TRBJ1-4

CDR3: CASSWVAGEQFF
DNA: TGTGCCAGCAGCTGGGTGGCGGGTGAGCAGTTCTTC
size: -
V: TRBV5-8
D: -
J: TRBJ2-1

CDR3: CASSFGGSLGNQPQHF
DNA: TGTGCCAGCAGCTTTGGGGGGTCCTTGGGCAATCAGCCCCAGCATTTT
size: -
V: TRBV11-2
D: -
J: TRBJ1-5

CDR3: CSVRFVASGSLSYEQYF
DNA: TGCAGCGTTCGCTTCGTGGCTAGCGGGAGTTTATCCTACGAGCAGTACTTC
size: few
V: TRBV29-1
D: TRBD2
J: TRBJ2-7

CDR3: CASKMTSGTSYEQYF
DNA: TGTGCCAGTAAAATGACTAGCGGGACGTCCTACGAGCAGTACTTC
size: -
V: TRBV5-4
D: TRBD2
J: TRBJ2-7

CDR3: CASSFPGRGYEQFF
DNA: TGCGCCAGCAGTTTCCCGGGGAGGGGGTATGAGCAGTTCTTC
size: -
V: TRBV5-1
D: -
J: TRBJ2-1

CDR3: CASSLLLAGGPGEQFF
DNA: TGCGCCAGCAGCTTGCTCCTAGCGGGAGGGCCGGGTGAGCAGTTCTTC
size: many
V: TRBV5-1
D: TRBD2
J: TRBJ2-1

CDR3: CASSPPWGREPAFF
DNA: TGTGCCAGCTCACCCCCCTGGGGCCGGGAGCCAGCTTTCTTT
size: -
V: TRBV18
D: -
J: TRBJ1-1

CDR3: CASSPGWGVGIIGNQPQHF
DNA: TGTGCCAGCAGCCCGGGATGGGGGGTAGGTATTATCGGCAATCAGCCCCAGCATTTT
size: -
V: TRBV28
D: -
J: TRBJ1-5

CDR3: CASSPTGTGSRQPQHF
DNA: TGTGCCAGCTCACCAACCGGGACAGGGAGCCGTCAGCCCCAGCATTTT
size: -
V: TRBV18
D: TRBD1
J: TRBJ1-5

CDR3: CASTMRAGVNTEAFF
DNA: TGTGCCAGCACCATGAGGGCAGGAGTGAACACTGAAGCTTTCTTT
size: -
V: TRBV27
D: -
J: TRBJ1-1

CDR3: CASSLAPGQGYEQYF
DNA: TGTGCCAGCAGCTTAGCACCGGGACAGGGCTACGAGCAGTACTTC
size: -
V: TRBV11-2
D: TRBD1
J: TRBJ2-7

CDR3: CASSSQGTHEQYF
DNA: TGTGCCAGCAGCTCCCAGGGCACCCACGAGCAGTACTTC
size: -
V: TRBV7-3
D: -
J: TRBJ2-7

CDR3: CAIQDRGRYEQYF
DNA: TGTGCCATCCAGGACAGGGGGAGATACGAGCAGTACTTC
size: once
V: TRBV28
D: TRBD1
J: TRBJ2-7

CDR3: CASSLHAGGRGQETQYF
DNA: TGTGCCAGCAGCTTACACGCGGGAGGACGGGGCCAAGAGACCCAGTACTTC
size: -
V: TRBV7-2
D: TRBD2
J: TRBJ2-5

CDR3: CASSYLSGTRAFNEQFF
DNA: TGTGCCAGCAGCTATCTATCCGGGACTAGGGCCTTCAATGAGCAGTTCTTC
size: few
V: TRBV5-6
D: TRBD2
J: TRBJ2-1

CDR3: CASSLSRGLKNTEAFF
DNA: TGCGCCAGCAGCCTCTCCCGCGGACTAAAGAACACTGAAGCTTTCTTT
size: -
V: TRBV4-1
D: -
J: TRBJ1-1

CDR3: CASPTGGALNTEAFF
DNA: TGTGCCAGCCCTACAGGGGGCGCCCTGAACACTGAAGCTTTCTTT
size: -
V: TRBV28
D: TRBD1
J: TRBJ1-1

CDR3: CASSQESGGGYEQYF
DNA: TGCGCCAGCAGCCAAGAATCGGGGGGCGGATACGAGCAGTACTTC
size: -
V: TRBV4-1
D: -
J: TRBJ2-7

CDR3: CASSSREAAYEQYF
DNA: TGTGCCAGCAGTTCCCGGGAGGCCGCCTACGAGCAGTACTTC
size: -
V: TRBV11-2
D: TRBD2
J: TRBJ2-7

CDR3: CASSPRTNTDTQYF
DNA: TGTGCCAGCTCACCACGTACAAACACAGATACGCAGTATTTT
size: -
V: TRBV18
D: -
J: TRBJ2-3

CDR3: CATSRDKGGYNEQFF
DNA: TGTGCCACCAGCAGGGACAAAGGGGGATACAATGAGCAGTTCTTC
size: -
V: TRBV15
D: -
J: TRBJ2-1

CDR3: CSVERTGTHIQYF
DNA: TGCAGCGTTGAGAGGACAGGGACCCACATTCAGTACTTC
size: few
V: TRBV29-1
D: TRBD1
J: TRBJ2-4

CDR3: CASRGGPYSTDTQYF
DNA: TGTGCCAGTAGGGGCGGGCCATATAGCACAGATACGCAGTATTTT
size: -
V: TRBV19
D: -
J: TRBJ2-3

CDR3: CASSANRNTGELFF
DNA: TGTGCCAGCAGTGCGAACAGGAACACCGGGGAGCTGTTTTTT
size: -
V: TRBV2
D: -
J: TRBJ2-2

CDR3: CASSLGTGSDYGYTF
DNA: TGTGCCAGCAGCTTAGGGACAGGGAGCGACTATGGCTACACCTTC
size: -
V: TRBV7-9
D: TRBD1
J: TRBJ1-2

CDR3: CASSGQGTYEQYF
DNA: TGCGCCAGCAGCGGACAGGGGACATACGAGCAGTACTTC
size: -
V: TRBV4-1
D: TRBD1
J: TRBJ2-7

CDR3: CASSLIAGASTDTQYF
DNA: TGTGCCAGCAGTCTTATAGCGGGAGCGAGCACAGATACGCAGTATTTT
size: -
V: TRBV28
D: TRBD2
J: TRBJ2-3

CDR3: CASSDPGLNEQFF
DNA: TGTGCCAGCAGTGACCCGGGACTCAATGAGCAGTTCTTC
size: few
V: TRBV6-5
D: -
J: TRBJ2-1

CDR3: CASSFIAARDEQYF
DNA: TGTGCCAGCAGCTTCATAGCGGCTCGGGACGAGCAGTACTTC
size: -
V: TRBV7-2
D: -
J: TRBJ2-7

CDR3: CASSQGFNQPQHF
DNA: TGTGCCAGCAGTCAGGGGTTTAATCAGCCCCAGCATTTT
size: -
V: TRBV27
D: -
J: TRBJ1-5

CDR3: CASSLTASYEQYF
DNA: TGTGCCAGCAGCTTGACTGCTTCCTACGAGCAGTACTTC
size: few
V: TRBV5-6
D: -
J: TRBJ2-7